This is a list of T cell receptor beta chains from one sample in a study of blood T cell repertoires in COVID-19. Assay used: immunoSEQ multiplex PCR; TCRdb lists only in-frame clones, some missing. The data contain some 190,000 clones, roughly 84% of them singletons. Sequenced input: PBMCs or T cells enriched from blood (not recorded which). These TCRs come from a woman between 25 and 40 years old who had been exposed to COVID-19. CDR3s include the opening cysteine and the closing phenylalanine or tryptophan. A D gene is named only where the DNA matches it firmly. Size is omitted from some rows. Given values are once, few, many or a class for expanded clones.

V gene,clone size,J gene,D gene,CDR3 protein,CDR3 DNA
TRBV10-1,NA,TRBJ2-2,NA,CASSGTGANTGELFF,TGCGCCAGCAGTGGCACGGGGGCGAACACCGGGGAGCTGTTTTTT
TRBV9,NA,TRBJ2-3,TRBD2,CASSGGLAGGTDTQYF,TGTGCCAGCAGCGGAGGACTAGCGGGGGGGACAGATACGCAGTATTTT
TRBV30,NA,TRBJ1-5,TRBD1,CAWSVLGQGANQPQHF,TGTGCCTGGAGTGTACTCGGGCAGGGGGCCAATCAGCCCCAGCATTTT
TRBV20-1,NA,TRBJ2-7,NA,CSASENTYEQYF,TGCAGTGCTAGTGAGAACACCTACGAGCAGTACTTC
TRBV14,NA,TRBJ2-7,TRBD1,CASSLSTGGQGISYEQYF,TGTGCCAGCAGTCTCTCCACCGGGGGACAGGGGATCTCCTACGAGCAGTACTTC
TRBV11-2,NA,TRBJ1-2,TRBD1,CASSPRQGANGYTF,TGTGCCAGCAGTCCCAGACAGGGGGCGAATGGCTACACCTTC
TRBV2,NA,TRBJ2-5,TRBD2,CASSGSGLAEETQYF,TGTGCCAGCAGTGGTTCGGGACTAGCGGAAGAGACCCAGTACTTC
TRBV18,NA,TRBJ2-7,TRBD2,CASSPPRLAGYEQYF,TGTGCCAGCTCACCACCGCGACTAGCGGGGTACGAGCAGTACTTC
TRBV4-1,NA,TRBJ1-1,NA,CASSPVYREDTEAFF,TGCGCCAGCAGCCCAGTTTACAGGGAAGACACTGAAGCTTTCTTT
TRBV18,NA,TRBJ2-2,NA,CASSPSRHDTGELFF,TGTGCCAGCTCACCATCACGACACGACACCGGGGAGCTGTTTTTT
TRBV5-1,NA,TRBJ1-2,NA,CASSLAVQNYGYTF,TGCGCCAGCAGCTTGGCCGTACAGAACTATGGCTACACCTTC
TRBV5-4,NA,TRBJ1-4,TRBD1,CASSLDRGRDEKLFF,TGTGCCAGCAGCCTTGACAGGGGGCGCGATGAAAAACTGTTTTTT
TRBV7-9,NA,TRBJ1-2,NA,CASSLVDRHYGYTF,TGTGCCAGCAGCTTAGTTGACAGGCACTATGGCTACACCTTC
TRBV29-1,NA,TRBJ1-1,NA,CSVHRENTEAFF,TGCAGCGTCCACAGGGAAAACACTGAAGCTTTCTTT
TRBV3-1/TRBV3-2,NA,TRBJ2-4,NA,CASSPSRGRGIQYF,TGTGCCAGCAGCCCCTCCCGGGGTCGGGGCATTCAGTACTTC
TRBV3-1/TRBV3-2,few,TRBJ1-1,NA,CASSQEGTGAFF,TGTGCCAGCAGCCAAGAAGGGACTGGGGCTTTCTTT
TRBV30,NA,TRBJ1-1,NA,CAWSPGNTEAFF,TGTGCCTGGAGTCCAGGGAACACTGAAGCTTTCTTT
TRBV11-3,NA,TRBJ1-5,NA,CASSLGGGCNQPQHF,TGTGCCAGCAGCTTAGGCGGGGGCTGCAATCAGCCCCAGCATTTT
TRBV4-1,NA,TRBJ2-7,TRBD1,CASSRDSSQEQYF,TGCGCCAGCAGCCGGGACAGCTCTCAGGAGCAGTACTTC
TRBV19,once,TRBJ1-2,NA,CASVGRGHYGYTF,TGTGCCAGCGTCGGGAGGGGCCACTATGGCTACACCTTC
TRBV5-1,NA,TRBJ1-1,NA,CASSLVVRGMMNTEAFF,TGCGCCAGCAGCTTGGTTGTGCGGGGGATGATGAACACTGAAGCTTTCTTT
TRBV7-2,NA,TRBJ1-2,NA,CASSPDTNYGYTF,TGTGCCAGCAGCCCGGACACCAACTATGGCTACACCTTC
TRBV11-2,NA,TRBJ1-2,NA,CASSPDAGAANYGYTF,TGTGCCAGCAGCCCCGACGCGGGGGCAGCTAACTATGGCTACACCTTC
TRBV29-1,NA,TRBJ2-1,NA,CSVEEAEELSYNEQFF,TGCAGCGTTGAAGAAGCAGAGGAGCTCTCCTACAATGAGCAGTTCTTC
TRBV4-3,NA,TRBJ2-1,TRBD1,CASSPWGQNLAGDEQFF,TGCGCCAGCAGCCCCTGGGGACAGAACCTTGCGGGTGATGAGCAGTTCTTC
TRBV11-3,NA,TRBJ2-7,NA,CASSLGPGMSYEQYF,TGTGCCAGCAGCTTAGGCCCAGGGATGTCCTACGAGCAGTACTTC
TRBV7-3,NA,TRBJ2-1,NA,CASSPHWSANEQFF,TGTGCCAGCAGCCCTCACTGGTCTGCCAATGAGCAGTTCTTC
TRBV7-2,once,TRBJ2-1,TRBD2,CASSLVGLAGGNNEQFF,TGTGCCAGCAGCTTAGTGGGACTAGCGGGGGGCAACAATGAGCAGTTCTTC
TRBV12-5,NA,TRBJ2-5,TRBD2,CASELAGGPGETQYF,TGTGCTAGTGAGCTAGCGGGGGGGCCGGGAGAGACCCAGTACTTC
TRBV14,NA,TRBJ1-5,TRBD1,CASSQEYRGGNQPQHF,TGTGCCAGCAGCCAAGAGTACAGGGGGGGGAATCAGCCCCAGCATTTT
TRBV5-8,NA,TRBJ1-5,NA,CASSRGQNNQPQHF,TGTGCCAGCAGCCGCGGACAGAACAATCAGCCCCAGCATTTT
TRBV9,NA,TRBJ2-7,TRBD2,CASSVIGGLAGRDEQYF,TGTGCCAGCAGCGTAATCGGGGGACTAGCGGGGAGGGACGAGCAGTACTTC
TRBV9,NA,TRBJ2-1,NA,CASSPVPRAGSNLGYNEQFF,TGTGCCAGCAGCCCCGTTCCACGGGCAGGGTCGAATCTTGGCTACAATGAGCAGTTCTTC
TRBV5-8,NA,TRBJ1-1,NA,CASSLASGSFTEAFF,TGTGCCAGCAGCTTGGCGTCCGGGAGCTTCACTGAAGCTTTCTTT
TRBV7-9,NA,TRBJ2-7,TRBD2,CASSLSGVYEQYF,TGTGCCAGCAGCCTTAGCGGGGTCTACGAGCAGTACTTC
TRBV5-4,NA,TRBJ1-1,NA,CASSLGGKTTEAFF,TGTGCCAGCAGCTTGGGCGGGAAAACCACTGAAGCTTTCTTT
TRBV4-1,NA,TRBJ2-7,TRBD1,CASSQIIGQDSSYEQYF,TGCGCCAGCAGCCAGATAATAGGACAGGACAGCTCCTACGAGCAGTACTTC
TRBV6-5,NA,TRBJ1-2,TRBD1,CASSSPTGGSYGYTF,TGTGCCAGCAGTTCCCCCACAGGGGGCTCCTATGGCTACACCTTC
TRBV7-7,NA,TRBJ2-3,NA,CASSLSSLDTQYF,TGTGCCAGCAGCTTATCGTCTTTAGATACGCAGTATTTT
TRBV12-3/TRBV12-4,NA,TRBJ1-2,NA,CASSKDRSYGYTF,TGTGCCAGCAGTAAAGACAGGTCCTATGGCTACACCTTC
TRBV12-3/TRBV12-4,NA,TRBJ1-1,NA,CASSFGQGTEAFF,TGTGCCAGCAGTTTCGGTCAGGGGACCGAGGCTTTCTTT
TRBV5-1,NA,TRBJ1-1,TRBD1,CASSLGQGANLEAFF,TGCGCCAGCAGCTTGGGACAGGGGGCGAACCTCGAAGCTTTCTTT
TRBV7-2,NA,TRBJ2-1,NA,CASSLAGLNNEQFF,TGTGCCAGCAGCTTAGCGGGGCTCAACAATGAGCAGTTCTTC
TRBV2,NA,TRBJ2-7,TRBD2,CASRAGSGGAYEQYF,TGTGCCAGCAGGGCGGGAAGCGGGGGGGCATACGAGCAGTACTTC
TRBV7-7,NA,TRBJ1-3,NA,CASSLRAGSGNTIYF,TGTGCCAGCAGCTTAAGGGCAGGGTCTGGAAACACCATATATTTT
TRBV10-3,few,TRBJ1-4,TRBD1,CATADRVATNEKLFF,TGTGCCACAGCGGACAGGGTAGCAACTAATGAAAAACTGTTTTTT
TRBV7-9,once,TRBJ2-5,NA,CASSFSVQETQYF,TGTGCCAGCAGCTTTTCAGTCCAAGAGACCCAGTACTTC
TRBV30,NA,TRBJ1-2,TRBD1,CAWSVTGLNYGYTF,TGTGCCTGGAGTGTGACAGGGTTAAACTATGGCTACACCTTC
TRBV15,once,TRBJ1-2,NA,CATSRDSSGAMGYTF,TGTGCCACCAGCAGAGATTCGTCTGGAGCGATGGGCTACACCTTC
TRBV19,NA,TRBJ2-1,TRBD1,CASSTFDRGPYNEQFF,TGTGCCAGTAGTACGTTCGACAGGGGGCCCTACAATGAGCAGTTCTTC
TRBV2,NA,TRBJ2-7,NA,CASGGLYEQYF,TGTGCCAGCGGAGGACTCTACGAGCAGTACTTC
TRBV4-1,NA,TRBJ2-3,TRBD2,CASSQELAGASDTQYF,TGCGCCAGCAGCCAAGAACTAGCGGGGGCGTCAGATACGCAGTATTTT
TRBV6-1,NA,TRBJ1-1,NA,CASSETGTTTEAFF,TGTGCCAGCAGTGAAACAGGGACCACAACTGAAGCTTTCTTT
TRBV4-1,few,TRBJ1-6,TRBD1,CASSARGGANDSPLHF,TGCGCCAGCAGCGCTCGAGGGGGCGCAAATGATTCACCCCTCCACTTT
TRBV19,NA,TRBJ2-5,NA,CASSKDIEETQYF,TGTGCCAGTAGTAAGGACATTGAAGAGACCCAGTACTTC
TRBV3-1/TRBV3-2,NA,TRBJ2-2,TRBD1,CASSTPFTGQTTGELFF,TGTGCCAGCAGCACACCGTTTACGGGACAGACCACCGGGGAGCTGTTTTTT
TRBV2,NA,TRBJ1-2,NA,CASSEFRGGGYTF,TGTGCCAGCAGTGAATTTAGGGGCGGAGGCTACACCTTC
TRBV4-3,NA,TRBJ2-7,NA,CASSQDSSYEQYF,TGCGCCAGCAGCCAAGATAGCTCCTACGAGCAGTACTTC
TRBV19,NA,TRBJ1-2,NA,CASRADRTNYGYTF,TGTGCCAGTAGGGCCGACAGAACCAACTATGGCTACACCTTC